Listed here are 28 T cell receptor beta chains from one sample, sequenced in a study of regulatory T cells in long-lasting Graves disease. Time point described: newly diagnosed GD, antithyroid drugs for less than 3 months. RNA from PBMCs was the source of the TCR library. Arm-PCR of CDR3 regions and iRepertoire HTBI primers were used to build TCR beta libraries. Each CDR3 protein is one row after TCRdb ran MiXCR on the multiplex PCR reads. In the table there are more than 450,000 distinct CDR3 sequences, roughly 17% of which are singletons. These data were likewise used in another study, on T cells in Graves' hyperthyroidism and ophthalmopathy.

This sample comprised peripheral blood mononuclear cells (PBMCs), obtained at new diagnosis, from a patient treated with antithyroid drugs. These TCRs come from a man in his forties with Graves disease.

This clonotype has ten or more counts. This sequence joins TRBV11-2 and TRBJ1-1; no reliable D call. This CDR3 is built from 13 residues. Germline CDR1 SGHAT, CDR2 FQNNGV. The V end lost 5 bases, the J end lost 1 base, and 8 bases lay between the germline ends. CDR3 loop: CASSPSGNTEAFF. CDR3 nucleotide sequence: TGTGCCAGCAGCCCGTCAGGGAACACTGAAGCTTTCTTT.

With respect to this clonotype: This may come from a read error, since a much larger clone is one base off. CDR3 residues: CASVADRESKRDAFF. In nucleotides, the CDR3 is TGTGCTAGTGTAGCGGACAGGGAGAGCAAAAGAGATGCTTTCTTT. The V gene is TRBV12-5, the J gene TRBJ1-1, with 8 bases aligning to TRBD1. Germline V gives CDR1 LGHNT, CDR2 FRNRAP. The CDR3 has 15 amino acids. With V trimmed by 7 bases and J by 11 bases, 18 bases remained unmatched.

The CDR3 loop reads CASSFLAGSNEQFF. The CDR3 DNA sequence: TGTGCCAGCAGTTTCCTAGCGGGAAGCAATGAGCAGTTCTTC. The rearrangement joins TRBV12-3 or TRBV12-4 to TRBJ2-1; TRBD2 agrees at 9 bases. The CDR3 runs 14 residues. With 3 bases clipped from V and 6 bases from J, the junction kept 3 bases outside the gene matches.

This clonotype was detected ten times or more. The chain couples TRBV7-2 to TRBJ2-3; D ambiguous. Germline V CDR1 and CDR2: SGHTA, FQGNSA. Trimming cost V 1 base and J 1 base, with 9 bases left between them. The CDR3 is 15 amino acids. The CDR3 reads CASSLGNKGTDTQYF. The CDR3 nucleotides are TGTGCCAGCAGCTTAGGGAATAAAGGCACAGATACGCAGTATTTT.

In this sample, this clonotype turned up many times. The chain is built from TRBV28 and TRBJ2-2; D ambiguous. Trimming took 7 bases from V and 2 from J, leaving 14 bases between them. This CDR3 is built from 15 residues. The germline gives CDR1 MDHEN, CDR2 SYDVKM. CDR3 coding DNA: TGTGCCAGCATTCTAAGTGGGCCTAACACCGGGGAGCTGTTTTTT. It is translated as CASILSGPNTGELFF. Based on the CDR3 plus reference TRBV28 and TRBJ2-2, the full variable domain is DVKVTQSSRYLVKRTGEKVFLECVQDMDHENMFWYRQDPGLGLRLIYFSYDVKMKEKGDIPEGYSVSREKKERFSLILESASTNQTSMYLCASILSGPNTGELFFGEGSRLTVL.

There are a few counts of this clonotype. One junction end disagrees with the germline gene, perhaps due to a read error. This chain uses TRBV10-1 with TRBJ2-2; D unresolved. This CDR3 contains 15 residues. Germline assignment: CDR1 WNHNN and CDR2 SYGVQD (reference sequence). The CDR3 is CAISEQRENTGELFF. In nucleotides, the CDR3 is TGTGCCATCAGTGAGCAGCGAGAGAACACCGGGGAGCTGTTTTTT.

This clonotype was recorded many times. The chain employs TRBV3-1 and TRBJ1-6, with TRBD1 as a possible D gene (5 bases). The CDR3 totals 14 residues. CDR1 and CDR2 from the germline V gene are LGHDT and YNNKEL (reference sequence). V lost 1 base and J lost 10, with 11 bases in between. In DNA form, the CDR3 reads TGTGCCAGCAGCCAAGGGCAGGGTTGGTCACCCCTCCACTTT. Amino acids: CASSQGQGWSPLHF. Full variable domain (rest looked up from reference TRBV3-1 and TRBJ1-6): DTAVSQTPKYLVTQMGNDKSIKCEQNLGHDTMYWYKQDSKKFLKIMFSYNNKELIINETVPNRFSPKSPDKAHLNLHINSLELGDSAVYFCASSQGQGWSPLHFGNGTRLTVT.

This clonotype has just a few counts. The V and J genes are TRBV20-1 and TRBJ2-3, with 8 bases identical to TRBD2. The CDR3 has 13 residues. CDR1 and CDR2 from the germline V gene are DFQATT and SNEGSKA (reference sequence). J lost 5 bases, V lost 3 bases, and 4 bases had no gene match. CDR3 sequence (DNA): TGCAGTGCTAGCGGGAGGGCCTTAGATACGCAGTATTTT. Protein product: CSASGRALDTQYF.

The sample holds many counts of this clonotype. V and J are TRBV27 and TRBJ2-3; 7 bases match TRBD2. Germline V gene data show CDR1 as MNHEY and CDR2 as SMNVEV (reference sequence). The CDR3 totals 14 residues. V lost 8 bases to trimming and J lost 0 bases; unmatched junction nucleotides: 5. Here the CDR3 reads CASGASGSTDTQYF. The CDR3 DNA is TGTGCCAGCGGGGCTAGCGGTAGCACAGATACGCAGTATTTT.

This clonotype was counted only a few times. CDR3 nucleotides: TGTGCCACCAGGAGACCGAGGCCCCAGCATTTT. Its protein is CATRRPRPQHF. The chain couples TRBV24-1 to TRBJ1-5, with D uncertain. The CDR3 is 11 residues long. V was trimmed by 7 bases and J by 9 bases, leaving 9 bases between them. In germline, CDR1 is KGHDR, CDR2 SFDVKD.

This clonotype was seen ten or more times. This chain joins TRBV7-2 and TRBJ2-7; TRBD2 matches 9 bases. This CDR3 is 15 amino acids long. The V gene's germline CDR1 is SGHTA and CDR2 FQGNSA. The V and J ends lost 3 bases and 2 bases, in that order; junction bases with no gene match: 5. CDR3 nucleotide sequence: TGTGCCAGCAGCTTGGAAGCGGGAGGCCCCTACGAGCAGTACTTC. This translates into CASSLEAGGPYEQYF.

This clonotype was seen repeatedly, ten times or more. V gene TRBV12-3 or TRBV12-4 combines with J gene TRBJ1-1; tentatively, D is TRBD1 (6 bases). The germline V and J ends were trimmed by 5 bases and 5 bases, with 12 bases remaining between them. The CDR3 contains 13 residues. This CDR3 reads CASSPMRGTEAFF. The DNA for the CDR3 is TGTGCCAGCAGTCCCATGAGGGGGACTGAAGCTTTCTTT.

This clonotype was seen repeatedly, ten times or more. The gene calls are TRBV20-1 and TRBJ2-7, with unresolved D. The CDR3 has 12 residues. With 5 bases removed from V and 3 bases from J, the gap between germline ends came to 11 bases. Germline V CDR1 and CDR2: DFQATT, SNEGSKA (reference sequence). CDR3 residues: CSARPVGYEQYF. DNA of the CDR3: TGCAGTGCTCGGCCCGTAGGCTACGAGCAGTACTTC.

The chain joins TRBV24-1 to TRBJ1-1, with D unresolved. Germline CDR1 KGHDR, CDR2 SFDVKD. The CDR3 is made up of 13 amino acids. Trimming stripped 3 bases from V and 7 bases from J, with 11 bases between. The CDR3: CATSDHLYGEAFF. In nucleotides, the CDR3 is TGTGCCACCAGTGATCATCTCTACGGTGAAGCTTTCTTT.

This clonotype has a count of ten or more. The V and J genes are TRBV28 and TRBJ2-3, with 8 bases fitting TRBD1. CDR1 is MDHEN and CDR2 is SYDVKM in the germline V gene. This CDR3 is built from 16 residues. V dropped 2 bases and J dropped 1; count of bases not matched to a gene: 5. CDR3 in DNA: TGTGCCAGCAGTTTAGGGGAGGACAGGGGCACAGATACGCAGTATTTT. It translates to CASSLGEDRGTDTQYF. Supplemented by reference TRBV28 and TRBJ2-3, the full variable domain reads DVKVTQSSRYLVKRTGEKVFLECVQDMDHENMFWYRQDPGLGLRLIYFSYDVKMKEKGDIPEGYSVSREKKERFSLILESASTNQTSMYLCASSLGEDRGTDTQYFGPGTRLTVL.

This clonotype was seen a handful of times. A far larger clone is only one base removed, so a read error is likely. The V and J genes are TRBV2 and TRBJ1-1; 8 bases match TRBD1. Germline CDR1 reads SNHLY; CDR2 reads FYNNEI. The CDR3 runs to 13 residues. The CDR3 region is CASSRTGNTGAFF. The CDR3 DNA follows: TGTGCCAGCAGTCGGACAGGGAACACTGGAGCTTTCTTT.

In its sample, this clonotype was seen many times. The chain recombines TRBV12-3 or TRBV12-4 with TRBJ2-7, with D tentatively TRBD2 (6 bases). Trimming left V 6 bases short and J 0 bases short, with 9 bases between. This CDR3 region has 13 residues. As DNA, the CDR3 is TGTGCCAGCAGGCGGGACCACTCCTACGAGCAGTACTTC. Translating it yields CASRRDHSYEQYF.

This clonotype turned up a few times. The V gene is TRBV20-1, the J gene TRBJ1-2; the match to TRBD1 covers 9 bases. V shed 0 bases and J 4 bases; nucleotides not matched to a gene: 6. The germline V gene has CDR1 DFQATT and CDR2 SNEGSKA (reference sequence). The CDR3 is 15 residues long. CDR3 bases: TGCAGTGCTAGAGATGGGGACAGGGTGATCTATGGCTACACCTTC. It specifies CSARDGDRVIYGYTF.

This clonotype was observed at least ten times. The rearrangement uses TRBV24-1 and TRBJ2-2; the match to TRBD1 covers 10 bases. Losses at the gene ends were 4 bases for V and 4 bases for J; bases not matched to a gene: 14. Germline assignment: CDR1 KGHDR and CDR2 SFDVKD. The CDR3 has 19 amino acids. This chain's CDR3 is CATSDATRGQGTITGELFF. The CDR3, as DNA: TGTGCCACCAGTGACGCAACCAGGGGACAGGGGACGATCACCGGGGAGCTGTTTTTT.

This clonotype was found many times. The CDR3 DNA reads as TGCAGTGCTAGAACAGAGCCCTACGAGCAGTACTTC. It is translated as CSARTEPYEQYF. This chain uses TRBV20-1 with TRBJ2-7; D is unresolved. V lost 2 bases, J lost 2 bases, and 7 bases lay in between. The germline V gene has CDR1 DFQATT and CDR2 SNEGSKA (reference sequence). The CDR3 length is 12 residues.

This clonotype was detected ten times or more. V usage is TRBV4-1 and J usage is TRBJ1-1; D is undetermined. Germline V gives CDR1 MGHRA, CDR2 YSYEKL. The CDR3 is 16 residues long. V dropped 0 bases and J dropped 0 bases, with 11 bases sitting between them. CDR3 in DNA: TGCGCCAGCAGCCAAGAGAAAAAGGTGGTGAACACTGAAGCTTTCTTT. Its translation: CASSQEKKVVNTEAFF.

V and J are TRBV19 and TRBJ2-7; 7 nucleotides align to TRBD2. CDR3 size: 14 residues. The V gene end was trimmed by 1 base and the J gene end by 3 bases; junction bases not matched to a gene: 3. CDR1 LNHDA and CDR2 SQIVND come from the germline V gene (reference sequence). As DNA, the CDR3 is TGTGCCAGTAGTATAGTCGCTAGCGGCTACGAGCAGTACTTC. Amino acids: CASSIVASGYEQYF.

A few counts support this clonotype. The V and J genes are TRBV30 and TRBJ1-6; TRBD1 aligns across 10 bases. Per germline, CDR1 GTSNPN and CDR2 SVGIG (reference sequence). The CDR3 loop spans 15 amino acids. The trim removed 0 bases at V and 6 bases at J, leaving 2 bases unmatched. CDR3: CAWSVGDRGNSPLHF. As DNA, the CDR3 is TGTGCCTGGAGTGTAGGGGACAGGGGTAATTCACCCCTCCACTTT.

This clonotype showed up many times. The CDR3 is CSARDDGRNNEQYF. In DNA form, the CDR3 reads TGCAGTGCTAGAGATGACGGGAGAAACAACGAGCAGTACTTC. The chain recombines TRBV20-1 with TRBJ2-7; a weak D match, TRBD2 (6 bases). This CDR3 has 14 amino acids. V was shortened by 0 bases and J by 5 bases, with 14 bases between the two germline ends. Germline V gene lookup returns CDR1 DFQATT and CDR2 SNEGSKA (reference sequence).

This clonotype appeared a few times. The chain employs TRBV7-9 and TRBJ1-4; TRBD1 matches 7 bases. The V segment lost 6 bases and the J segment 7 bases; nucleotides outside the gene matches: 8. From germline, CDR1 is SEHNR and CDR2 FQNEAQ (reference sequence). CDR3 length equals 14 residues. CDR3 sequence (DNA): TGTGCCAGCAGGTCAGACAGGGTTGGTGAAAAACTGTTTTTT. It encodes CASRSDRVGEKLFF.

Ten or more counts support this clonotype. The chain recombines TRBV3-1 with TRBJ1-2; 7 positions agree with TRBD1. The germline CDR1 and CDR2 sequences are LGHDT and YNNKEL (reference sequence). The CDR3 extends over 14 amino acids. The junction had 7 bases not matched to a gene; V was cut back by 4 bases and J by 5 bases. For the CDR3, the DNA is TGTGCCAGCAGCCGACAGGGCCTCGGATATGGCTACACCTTC. As protein: CASSRQGLGYGYTF.

With regard to this clonotype: A far larger clone is off by one base, so a read error is likely. The chain employs TRBV7-3 and TRBJ2-1; D is possibly TRBD1 or TRBD2 (5 bases each). The CDR3 length is 15 residues. V lost 2 bases and J 0 bases, leaving 8 bases between the germline ends. Germline V CDR1 and CDR2: SGHTA, FQGTGA. CDR3 bases: TGTGCCAGCAGCTTATGGGGGAGCTCCTACAATGAGCAGTTCTTC. It is translated as CASSLWGSSYNEQFF.

This clonotype was counted many times. J is TRBJ1-6 and V is TRBV28; 7 bases agree with TRBD1. Losses at the gene ends were 7 bases for V and 6 bases for J; bases not matched to a gene: 6. The CDR3 is made up of 14 amino acids. Germline CDR1 MDHEN, CDR2 SYDVKM. The CDR3 is CASNDRESNSPLHF. CDR3 coding DNA: TGTGCCAGCAACGACAGGGAAAGTAATTCACCCCTCCACTTT.